The 24 T cell receptor beta chains listed next were all sequenced from one sample in a study of OX40 agonist ivuxolimab in advanced cancers. TCRdb's copy holds only in-frame clones and misses some; the assay was immunoSEQ multiplex PCR. The sample includes around 76,000 clones, 70% to 90% of them seen just once. This specimen consisted of CD4+ or CD8+ T cells sorted from blood, obtained in a trial of the OX40 agonist ivuxolimab. The receptors derive from an adult with an advanced solid tumor such as melanoma, head and neck, liver or kidney cancer.

As DNA, the CDR3 is TGTGCCAGCAGCAACGGGGGGAATCAGCCCCAGCATTTT. Protein product: CASSNGGNQPQHF. The chain couples TRBV6-6 to TRBJ1-5; D perhaps matches TRBD1 (5 bases). V shed 6 bases and J shed 4 bases, with 10 bases lying between them. The germline V gene has CDR1 MNHNY and CDR2 SVGAGI (reference sequence). The CDR3 consists of 13 residues.

The gene calls are TRBV7-9 and TRBJ2-4; the D gene is possibly TRBD1 (6 bases). Germline assignment: CDR1 SEHNR and CDR2 FQNEAQ (reference sequence). The CDR3 totals 15 residues. V shed 4 bases and J shed 0 bases, with 10 bases lying between them. For the CDR3, the DNA is TGTGCCAGCAGCTCCCCCAGGGGAGCCAAAAACATTCAGTACTTC. This encodes CASSSPRGAKNIQYF.

The genes are TRBV5-1 and TRBJ2-3; 7 bases match TRBD2. The CDR3 is 12 residues long. V lost 5 bases to trimming and J lost 6 bases; unmatched junction nucleotides: 3. Germline V gene data show CDR1 as SGHRS and CDR2 as YFSETQ. The CDR3 region is CASSREVDTQYF. CDR3 nucleotides: TGCGCCAGCAGTCGGGAGGTTGATACGCAGTATTTT.

The chain uses TRBV5-1 and TRBJ2-7; 10 bases match TRBD1. CDR3 length: 17 residues. Germline V gene lookup returns CDR1 SGHRS and CDR2 YFSETQ. V shed 0 bases, J shed 4 bases, and the junction held 10 bases outside the gene matches. Here the CDR3 reads CASSLGPTGQGRYEQYF. CDR3 coding DNA: TGCGCCAGCAGCTTGGGGCCAACGGGACAGGGGAGGTACGAGCAGTACTTC.

V gene TRBV6-1 combines with J gene TRBJ1-5; 7 bases agree with TRBD1. The trim removed 5 bases at V and 2 bases at J, leaving 6 bases unmatched. The CDR3 spans 15 residues. The germline gives CDR1 MNHNS, CDR2 SASEGT. The CDR3 loop is CASSLQGLGNQPQHF. The CDR3 DNA follows: TGTGCCAGCAGTTTACAGGGGTTAGGCAATCAGCCCCAGCATTTT.

The V and J genes are TRBV6-6 and TRBJ2-1; a possible D gene is TRBD1 (7 bases). With 6 bases removed from V and 12 bases from J, the gap between germline ends came to 9 bases. In germline, CDR1 is MNHNY, CDR2 SVGAGI (reference sequence). This CDR3 is 10 amino acids long. DNA for the CDR3: TGTGCCAGCAGCCAGGGGGGGCAGTTCTTC. It specifies CASSQGGQFF.

This clone turned up a few times. The V and J genes are TRBV28 and TRBJ1-6, with D possibly being TRBD1 (5 bases). Germline V CDR1 and CDR2: MDHEN, SYDVKM. The V and J ends lost 3 bases and 11 bases respectively, with 14 bases between them. The CDR3 consists of 14 residues. CDR3: CASSFLGDGPPLHF. Here the CDR3 DNA reads TGTGCCAGCAGTTTTCTGGGGGACGGGCCACCCCTCCACTTT.

For this clone: In the same sample, other DNA sequences code for this CDR3. The chain uses TRBV28 and TRBJ1-3; D is ambiguous. The V gene's germline CDR1 is MDHEN and CDR2 SYDVKM. The CDR3 has 18 residues. Trimming stripped 2 bases from V and 7 bases from J, with 24 bases between. The CDR3 DNA reads TGTGCCAGCAGTTTAGCTGCCTTCTTTGGCCAAGGTGGGAACACCATATATTTT. Residues: CASSLAAFFGQGGNTIYF.

The chain has TRBV6-1 and TRBJ1-1; weak D call: TRBD1 (5 bases). Germline values: CDR1 MNHNS, CDR2 SASEGT. This CDR3 has 13 residues. V lost 2 bases and J 6 bases, leaving 10 bases between the germline ends. The CDR3 spells CASSESGIPEAFF. The CDR3 DNA reads as TGTGCCAGCAGTGAATCAGGGATCCCTGAAGCTTTCTTT.

The chain is built from TRBV19 and TRBJ2-5, with TRBD2 matching 13 bases. In germline, CDR1 is LNHDA, CDR2 SQIVND (reference sequence). After removal of 3 bases from V and 5 bases from J, the junction contained 3 bases not matched to a gene. CDR3 length equals 15 residues. The CDR3: CASSIRTSGSETQYF. The CDR3 DNA reads as TGTGCCAGTAGTATTAGGACTAGCGGGAGCGAGACCCAGTACTTC.

The V and J genes are TRBV5-5 and TRBJ2-7; 11 bases match TRBD2. Germline CDR1 reads SGHKS; CDR2 reads YYEKEE (reference sequence). After removal of 4 bases from V and 2 bases from J, the junction contained 11 bases not matched to a gene. The CDR3 totals 17 residues. This CDR3 reads CASSLAGLAVNPYEQYF. CDR3 bases: TGTGCCAGCAGCCTTGCGGGACTAGCGGTGAACCCCTACGAGCAGTACTTC.

The chain is built from TRBV5-1 and TRBJ1-2; 8 bases map to TRBD1. CDR3 size: 16 residues. Germline V gene lookup returns CDR1 SGHRS and CDR2 YFSETQ. The trim removed 4 bases at V and 10 bases at J, leaving 18 bases unmatched. CDR3 bases: TGCGCCAGCAGCGGGGGACAGGTGAGGGAATATGCGGCCTACACCTTC. This translates into CASSGGQVREYAAYTF.

This clone was detected once. The chain uses TRBV6-5 and TRBJ2-7; no clear D gene. Germline assignment: CDR1 MNHEY and CDR2 SVGAGI. This CDR3 comprises 14 residues. V was trimmed by 5 bases and J by 3 bases, leaving 14 bases between them. The chain's CDR3 is CASSKTRTNYEQYF. In nucleotides, the CDR3 is TGTGCCAGCAGTAAGACACGCACCAACTACGAGCAGTACTTC.

The chain links TRBV7-9 to TRBJ2-1, with D hard to call. There are 13 residues in the CDR3. Germline CDR1 and CDR2: SEHNR and FQNEAQ (reference sequence). V shed 5 bases and J shed 12 bases, with 17 bases lying between them. CDR3 residues: CASSPLGGTGQFF. Here the CDR3 DNA reads TGTGCCAGCAGCCCCTTGGGCGGTACTGGGCAGTTCTTC.

This sequence joins TRBV18 and TRBJ1-1; D not resolved. This CDR3 is built from 15 residues. The V gene's germline CDR1 is KGHSH and CDR2 LQKENI. Trimming left V 3 bases short and J 2 bases short, with 13 bases between. Written as DNA, the CDR3 is TGTGCCAGCTCACCCGACGGGATAAGAAACACTGAAGCTTTCTTT. Amino acid sequence: CASSPDGIRNTEAFF. The whole variable domain, remainder taken from reference TRBV18 and TRBJ1-1, is NAGVMQNPRHLVRRRGQEARLRCSPMKGHSHVYWYRQLPEEGLKFMVYLQKENIIDESGMPKERFSAEFPKEGPSILRIQQVVRGDSAAYFCASSPDGIRNTEAFFGQGTRLTVV.

The chain recombines TRBV19 with TRBJ2-2, with 9 nucleotides matching TRBD1. V shed 5 bases and J 7 bases; nucleotides not matched to a gene: 8. Germline lookup yields CDR1 LNHDA and CDR2 SQIVND (reference sequence). This CDR3 region has 15 residues. Here the CDR3 reads CASSPGTGWSGELFF. The CDR3, as DNA: TGTGCCAGTAGTCCCGGGACAGGGTGGAGCGGGGAGCTGTTTTTT.

This clone came up once. The chain carries TRBV28 and TRBJ2-2; 8 bases match TRBD2. V dropped 4 bases and J dropped 6; count of bases not matched to a gene: 10. CDR3 length equals 16 residues. Germline values: CDR1 MDHEN, CDR2 SYDVKM. The CDR3 loop is CASSSRKMGLAGELFF. In DNA form, the CDR3 reads TGTGCCAGCAGTTCGAGGAAGATGGGACTAGCCGGGGAGCTGTTTTTT.

CDR3 nucleotides: TGTGCCAGTAGTATTACACTCGGGACTAGCGGGACGAATGAGCAGTTCTTC. It codes for CASSITLGTSGTNEQFF. V gene TRBV19 combines with J gene TRBJ2-1; TRBD2 agrees at 13 bases. The CDR3 is 17 residues long. Germline lookup yields CDR1 LNHDA and CDR2 SQIVND (reference sequence). The V segment lost 3 bases and the J segment 7 bases; nucleotides outside the gene matches: 9.

J is TRBJ2-2 and V is TRBV5-1; D gene unclear. The length of the CDR3 is 12 residues. V dropped 4 bases and J dropped 2 bases, with 3 bases sitting between them. The V gene's germline CDR1 is SGHRS and CDR2 YFSETQ. The CDR3 nucleotides are TGCGCCAGCAGCCAAAACACCGGGGAGCTGTTTTTT. Its protein is CASSQNTGELFF.

This clone was recorded a few times. The chain couples TRBV20-1 to TRBJ2-7, with 7 bases lining up with TRBD1. Germline values: CDR1 DFQATT, CDR2 SNEGSKA (reference sequence). V was pared by 7 bases and J by 5 bases, with 5 bases of the junction left unmatched. There are 11 residues in the CDR3. In nucleotides, the CDR3 is TGCAGTGGGGTACAGGGGAACGAGCAGTACTTC. Translated, it gives CSGVQGNEQYF.

J is TRBJ2-3 and V is TRBV2, with 7 positions matching TRBD2. V lost 6 bases to trimming and J lost 10 bases; unmatched junction nucleotides: 16. The germline CDR1 and CDR2 sequences are SNHLY and FYNNEI. The CDR3 spans 15 residues. The CDR3 spells CASSVRQPPAGAQYF. Here the CDR3 DNA reads TGTGCCAGCAGCGTCCGACAGCCACCGGCGGGAGCGCAGTATTTT.

The V call is TRBV14, the J call TRBJ1-1; D possibly corresponds to TRBD1 (5 bases). This CDR3 comprises 13 residues. V was shortened by 1 base and J by 5 bases, with 8 bases between the two germline ends. CDR1 and CDR2 from the germline V gene are SGHDN and FVKESK. CDR3 nucleotides: TGTGCCAGCAGCCAAGCGGGGGGGACTGAAGCTTTCTTT. It is translated as CASSQAGGTEAFF. Drawing the rest from reference TRBV14 and TRBJ1-1, the complete variable domain is EAGVTQFPSHSVIEKGQTVTLRCDPISGHDNLYWYRRVMGKEIKFLLHFVKESKQDESGMPNNRFLAERTGGTYSTLKVQPAELEDSGVYFCASSQAGGTEAFFGQGTRLTVV.

The chain employs TRBV7-8 and TRBJ1-3, with 7 bases that match TRBD1. CDR1 and CDR2 from the germline V gene are SGHVS and FQNEAQ. Unmatched junction bases numbered 7, after V lost 5 bases and J lost 0 bases. This CDR3 comprises 16 residues. DNA for the CDR3: TGTGCCAGCAGCCAACAGAGACAGGGCTCTGGAAACACCATATATTTT. Its translation: CASSQQRQGSGNTIYF.

The chain uses TRBV28 and TRBJ2-7; 10 bases align to TRBD2. Per the germline V gene, CDR1 is MDHEN and CDR2 is SYDVKM. Germline trimming cut 2 bases from V and 9 bases from J; bases unmatched to any gene: 7. The CDR3 covers 14 residues. This CDR3 reads CASSLASGRSAQYF. In DNA, the CDR3 is TGTGCCAGCAGTTTAGCTAGCGGGAGATCGGCGCAGTACTTC.